The T cell receptor (beta chain) under discussion was sequenced for a study of T-cell memory formation after mild COVID-19. The overall study: Largely donor-specific TCR clusters were found. Study results and caveats: There was a balanced CD4/CD8 profile in clones contracting day 15 to 85, and later expanders leaned CD4+.

The 5'RACE method, run with constant-segment primers, produced TCR alpha and TCR beta cDNA libraries (carrying sample barcodes and UMIs). TCRdb re-called the 5' RACE reads with MiXCR, one entry per CDR3 protein. The sample holds roughly 510,000 distinct CDR3 sequences; around 16% are singletons and the top ten take 8.1%. This clonotype was observed a few times. The antigen remains undetermined. Sequenced sample: PBMCs or a T cell subset sorted from them (not recorded which). This sequence was found in an adult woman who had mild COVID-19 (a few samples of this study predate the infection). Cell type and time point are not known.

CDR3 protein: CASSENWRQGMKETQYF. The CDR3 coding sequence is TGTGCCAGCAGTGAAAATTGGCGACAGGGGATGAAGGAGACCCAGTACTTC. This rearrangement joins TRBV25-1 to TRBJ2-5; 8 positions agree with TRBD1. The CDR3 totals 17 residues. Germline values: CDR1 MGHDK, CDR2 SYGVNS. Trimming removed 2 bases from V and 5 bases from J; junction bases left unmatched: 13.